The TCR beta chain under discussion was sequenced for a study of T cell responses to AZD1222 COVID-19 vaccine. Study findings and constraints: The study found Spike-specific TCR breadth and depth rose after two AZD1222 doses.

The CDR3 runs to 12 residues. The V end was cut by 1 base, the J end by 6 bases, with 6 bases between. Germline V gene sequence: CDR1 LNHNV, CDR2 YYDKDF (reference sequence). On this clone itself: Its cognate antigen is unknown.

The table came from immunoSEQ multiplex PCR; TCRdb's copy has only in-frame clones and leaves some out. The sample has about 170,000 clones; 85% to 90% are singletons. The clonotype originates from an adult in good health. The chain links TRBV15 to TRBJ1-2; D ambiguous. This material consisted of peripheral blood, taken on day 0 of AZD1222 vaccination. CDR3 sequence (DNA): TGTGCCACCAGCAGAGGAAGGGATGGCTACACCTTC. Amino acid sequence: CATSRGRDGYTF.